This TCR beta chain was sequenced in a study of T cells in localized non-small cell lung cancer. The germline gives CDR1 SNHLY, CDR2 FYNNEI. CDR3 length: 13 amino acids. V shed 5 bases, J shed 9 bases, and the junction held 3 bases outside the gene matches. Produced via immunoSEQ multiplex PCR; TCRdb's table is partial and in-frame only. The repertoire holds about 23,000 clones, with roughly 84% as singletons. Comments on this clone: Its matching antigen is unknown.

General observations from the study: Heterogeneity is still possible, as just one tumor region was sequenced. Median roughly 57 top-100 tumor clones were shared with paired adjacent lung. Uninvolved adjacent lung had more T cell clonality than any other tissue, topping tumor. Prolonged overall survival went with higher T cell density in the blood.

This receptor was taken from a male donor aged 60 or older with stage I squamous cell lung carcinoma. The V and J genes are TRBV2 and TRBJ1-6, with TRBD1 identical over 8 bases. Source: peripheral blood, taken before any cancer treatment. CDR3 sequence (DNA): TGTGCCAGCAGTATACAGGGGGGTTCACCCCTCCACTTT. It yields the protein CASSIQGGSPLHF.